The 31 T cell receptor beta chains presented below share a single source sample, sequenced in a study of blood T cells in healthy people across ages. A second PCR of about 7 to 12 cycles used a sample-barcoded 5' primer and a J-beta primer mix. TCRdb reanalysed the 5' RACE reads using MiXCR and keeps one entry per CDR3 protein. The table records 380,000 or so distinct CDR3 sequences, 45% to 65% of them present only once. Sequencing was performed on blood. These receptors all stem from a man between 60 and 75 years old in good health.

The chain carries TRBV18 and TRBJ1-1, with D possibly matching TRBD1 (5 bases). Trimming shortened V by 6 bases and J by 4 bases, and 9 bases separated the two germline ends. The CDR3 runs to 12 residues. CDR1 and CDR2 from the germline V gene are KGHSH and LQKENI. The CDR3 loop is CASSQGVTEAFF. The CDR3 nucleotides are TGTGCCAGCTCGCAGGGTGTCACTGAAGCTTTCTTT.

This chain uses TRBV4-1 with TRBJ2-2; TRBD1 might be the D (5 bases). V lost 2 bases, J lost 6 bases, and 13 bases lay in between. This CDR3 has 15 amino acids. Germline values: CDR1 MGHRA, CDR2 YSYEKL. The CDR3 sequence is CASSQLAGWAGELFF. CDR3 sequence (DNA): TGCGCCAGCAGCCAATTGGCAGGGTGGGCCGGGGAGCTGTTTTTT.

The chain uses TRBV7-2 and TRBJ1-2; D not certain. Trimming cost V 7 bases and J 5 bases, with 20 bases left between them. The germline V gene encodes CDR1 SGHTA and CDR2 FQGNSA. The CDR3 loop spans 15 amino acids. The CDR3 DNA reads as TGTGCCAGCACCCTTGGCCCGGGAGGAATATATGGCTACACCTTC. This gives the protein CASTLGPGGIYGYTF.

The sample holds one count of this clonotype. V and J are TRBV20-1 and TRBJ2-1; no firm D call. Trimming took off 5 bases at V and 3 bases at J, with 17 bases between the two ends. CDR1 and CDR2 (germline): DFQATT, SNEGSKA (reference sequence). The CDR3 is 15 residues long. The CDR3 sequence is CSAEDRLGYYNEQFF. The CDR3 nucleotides are TGCAGTGCTGAGGATAGGCTGGGTTACTACAATGAGCAGTTCTTC.

This clonotype occurred many times. This chain links TRBV10-2 with TRBJ2-1; D unresolved. Germline V lookup: CDR1 WSHSY, CDR2 SAAADI. V was trimmed by 4 bases and J by 1 base, leaving 11 bases between them. CDR3 length: 15 amino acids. As DNA, the CDR3 is TGCGCCAGCAGTGTACCTAGTGGTTCCTACAATGAGCAGTTCTTC. Its protein is CASSVPSGSYNEQFF.

The chain is built from TRBV20-1 and TRBJ2-1; 10 positions match TRBD2. V lost 6 bases, J lost 3 bases, and 5 bases stayed unmatched. This CDR3 region has 14 residues. Germline V lookup: CDR1 DFQATT, CDR2 SNEGSKA (reference sequence). CDR3 DNA sequence: TGCAGTGCAACTAGCGGGGCACGCTACAATGAGCAGTTCTTC. Its translation: CSATSGARYNEQFF.

This clonotype has just a few counts. One end of the junction fails to match germline, which may point to a read error. The chain couples TRBV27 to TRBJ2-7; TRBD1 is a possible D gene (5 bases). Germline V lookup: CDR1 MNHEY, CDR2 SMNVEV (reference sequence). The CDR3 loop spans 13 amino acids. This CDR3 reads CASSVSQGYEQYF. Here the CDR3 DNA reads TGTGCCAGCAGTGTATCCCAGGGCTACGAGCAGTACTTC.

As for this clonotype: A much more abundant neighbour one base away suggests this may be a read error. This rearrangement joins TRBV29-1 to TRBJ2-1, with 14 bases aligning to TRBD2. Germline V CDR1 and CDR2: SQVTM, ANQGSEA. The CDR3 consists of 17 residues. The J segment lost 13 bases and the V segment lost 7 bases, leaving 21 bases of the junction unmatched. CDR3 protein: CSAQAGLAGVGKNIQFF. Here the CDR3 DNA reads TGCAGCGCCCAAGCGGGACTAGCGGGAGTTGGCAAAAACATTCAGTTCTTC.

The chain joins TRBV21-1 to TRBJ2-1; TRBD1, as called in the table, went unchecked against the DNA. TRBV21-1 is given as a pseudogene. The CDR3 has 17 amino acids. For the CDR3, the DNA is TGTGCCAGCAGCAAAGGGGGCCGGGAGGGGGGCGTACGAGTCGAGTTCTTC. It translates to CASSKGGREGGVRVEFF.

The rearrangement joins TRBV4-1 to TRBJ2-5, with 7 bases lining up with TRBD1. With 3 bases clipped from V and 4 bases from J, the junction kept 5 bases outside the gene matches. The V gene's germline CDR1 is MGHRA and CDR2 YSYEKL. The CDR3 contains 14 residues. CDR3 residues: CASSHTGDPETQYF. The CDR3 DNA reads TGCGCCAGCAGCCATACAGGGGATCCAGAGACCCAGTACTTC.

The chain employs TRBV11-2 and TRBJ2-4; a weak D match, TRBD2 (6 bases). The J call may be faulty, since TRBJ2-7 better matches the DNA end. Germline CDR1 is SGHAT and CDR2 is FQNNGV. The CDR3 is made up of 13 amino acids. The chain's CDR3 is CASRRGGHYEQYF. CDR3 DNA sequence: TGTGCCAGCAGGCGGGGAGGACACTACGAGCAGTACTTC.

V and J are TRBV5-1 and TRBJ2-6; D possibly matches TRBD1 or TRBD2 (5 bases each). Trimming stripped 7 bases from V and 2 bases from J, with 7 bases between. Germline V gives CDR1 SGHRS, CDR2 YFSETQ. The CDR3 length is 13 residues. CDR3 residues: CASGGAGANVLTF. CDR3 coding DNA: TGCGCCAGCGGGGGAGCTGGGGCCAACGTCCTGACTTTC. The full variable domain, with the rest looked up from reference TRBV5-1 and TRBJ2-6, is KAGVTQTPRYLIKTRGQQVTLSCSPISGHRSVSWYQQTPGQGLQFLFEYFSETQRNKGNFPGRFSGRQFSNSRSEMNVSTLELGDSALYLCASGGAGANVLTFGAGSRLTVL.

This clonotype was recorded only once. It may be a read error: a sequence one base away is much more abundant. V and J are TRBV5-1 and TRBJ2-3; maybe TRBD2 (5 bases). V was cut by 6 bases and J by 8 bases, with 16 bases left in between. This CDR3 is 13 amino acids long. The germline CDR1 and CDR2 sequences are SGHRS and YFSETQ. The CDR3 spells CASTRGSAGTQYF. In nucleotides, the CDR3 is TGCGCCAGCACACGTGGGAGCGCAGGTACGCAGTATTTT.

This chain connects TRBV6-5 to TRBJ2-1; 8 bases align to TRBD1. The CDR3 length is 15 residues. Trimming took 0 bases from V and 12 from J; bases not matched to a gene: 10. Germline CDR1 is MNHEY and CDR2 is SVGAGI. The CDR3 here is CASSYSEMDRAGQFF. In DNA, the CDR3 is TGTGCCAGCAGTTACTCGGAAATGGACAGGGCGGGGCAGTTCTTC.

The CDR3 coding sequence is TGTGCCAGCAGCTTTGGTAGGTCGAACTCCTACGAGCAGTACTTC. Residues: CASSFGRSNSYEQYF. V usage is TRBV7-2 and J usage is TRBJ2-7; D is unclear. The germline CDR1 and CDR2 sequences are SGHTA and FQGNSA. The CDR3 totals 15 residues. Between the trimmed V and J ends, which lost 3 bases and 0 bases, there was a span of 12 bases.

V is TRBV6-5 and J is TRBJ1-5, with 9 bases that match TRBD1. CDR3 length: 14 residues. Germline-derived CDR1 and CDR2 are MNHEY and SVGAGI. Trimming took 6 bases from V and 5 from J; bases not matched to a gene: 5. The chain's CDR3 is CASRRGQGDQPQHF. The CDR3, as DNA: TGTGCCAGCAGGAGGGGACAGGGCGATCAGCCCCAGCATTTT.

Concerning this clonotype: At one end, the junction sequence differs from germline, possibly due to a read error. The chain carries TRBV7-7 and TRBJ2-1; weak D call: TRBD2 (6 bases). The germline CDR1 and CDR2 sequences are SSHAT and FNYEAQ (reference sequence). This CDR3 is built from 16 residues. CDR3 protein: CASSPYSPSSADEQFF. The CDR3 coding sequence is TGTGCTAGCAGCCCTTACTCGCCTTCTAGCGCCGATGAGCAGTTCTTC.

Only a few counts were recorded for this clonotype. The junction does not match germline at one end; this may be a read error. The CDR3 nucleotides are TGTGCCAGTAGTTTGGTAGCAAGCAAAAACATTCAGTACTTC. Translating it yields CASSLVASKNIQYF. The V and J genes are TRBV28 and TRBJ2-7; D ambiguous. The J call could be wrong; TRBJ2-4 is a better fit for the DNA end. CDR1 is MDHEN, CDR2 SYDVKM, per germline. The CDR3 spans 14 residues.

Of note for this clonotype: This is likely a read error, given that the CDR3 carries no conserved phenylalanine or tryptophan at its end. Because the CDR3's place on the DNA is in doubt, the DNA is left out and the CDR3 is given as listed by TCRdb. The rearrangement uses TRBV4-3 and TRBJ1-1. The germline V gene encodes CDR1 LGHNA and CDR2 YSLEER. The CDR3 is made up of 14 amino acids, end residues included. The CDR3 sequence: CASSQVSGITEPFV.

The chain couples TRBV10-3 to TRBJ2-5; weak D call: TRBD1 (6 bases). The CDR3 contains 14 residues. The V end was cut by 1 base, the J end by 11 bases, with 17 bases between. CDR1 and CDR2 from the germline V gene are ENHRY and SYGVKD. The CDR3 sequence: CAISEWVGQRNQYF. DNA for the CDR3: TGTGCCATCAGTGAGTGGGTAGGACAGCGCAATCAGTACTTC.

This clonotype was recorded a few times. The chain joins TRBV9 to TRBJ2-5; TRBD2 aligns across 7 bases. The CDR3 totals 16 residues. Germline trimming cut 0 bases from V and 5 bases from J; bases unmatched to any gene: 10. CDR1 and CDR2 from the germline V gene are SGDLS and YYNGEE. In DNA form, the CDR3 reads TGTGCCAGCAGCGTAGGGTTCGGGTCGCGGGGGGAGACCCAGTACTTC. Its translation is CASSVGFGSRGETQYF. Based on the CDR3 plus reference TRBV9 and TRBJ2-5, the full variable domain is DSGVTQTPKHLITATGQRVTLRCSPRSGDLSVYWYQQSLDQGLQFLIQYYNGEERAKGNILERFSAQQFPDLHSELNLSSLELGDSALYFCASSVGFGSRGETQYFGPGTRLLVL.

This clonotype was counted a few times. This sequence joins TRBV4-3 and TRBJ1-2; no clear D. V lost 0 bases and J 9 bases, leaving 11 bases between the germline ends. The CDR3 extends over 13 amino acids. Per the germline V gene, CDR1 is LGHNA and CDR2 is YSLEER. The CDR3 region is CASSQDGSASYTF. The CDR3 coding sequence is TGCGCCAGCAGCCAAGATGGAAGTGCCAGCTACACCTTC.

V and J are TRBV6-2 or TRBV6-3 and TRBJ1-2; maybe TRBD1 (6 bases). The germline V gene has CDR1 MNHEY and CDR2 SVGEGT. The CDR3 has 13 amino acids. Trimming pared 5 bases from V and 8 bases from J, leaving 15 bases between. The CDR3, as DNA: TGTGCCAGCAGTGTACAGGGAGATAAAGGCTACACCTTC. Protein product: CASSVQGDKGYTF.

The V and J genes are TRBV12-3 or TRBV12-4 and TRBJ1-5; 8 nucleotides match TRBD1. The junction had 11 bases not matched to a gene; V was cut back by 7 bases and J by 6 bases. This CDR3 region has 15 residues. In DNA, the CDR3 is TGTGCCAGCATTGTAGGGCAGGGGGCGACTCAGCCCCAGCATTTT. The encoded protein is CASIVGQGATQPQHF.

V is TRBV5-1 and J is TRBJ2-1; 8 positions match TRBD2. The ends lost 4 bases at V and 9 bases at J; junction bases unmatched: 12. Looked up from germline, CDR1 is SGHRS and CDR2 is YFSETQ. CDR3 length: 15 amino acids. The CDR3: CASSPGTRSHSEQFF. DNA for the CDR3: TGCGCCAGCAGCCCCGGGACTAGGTCTCACAGTGAGCAGTTCTTC.

This clonotype appeared a few times. The chain links TRBV12-3 or TRBV12-4 to TRBJ2-5; 7 bases are shared with TRBD2. The J call may not be correct, given that the DNA end is closer to TRBJ2-7. The CDR3 has 14 residues. The CDR3 region has the DNA TGTGCCAGCAAAGTTGCCGGGACTACTTACGAGCAGTACTTC. The encoded protein is CASKVAGTTYEQYF.

V and J are TRBV7-8 and TRBJ2-5, with a possible D match to TRBD2 (6 bases). Per germline, CDR1 SGHVS and CDR2 FQNEAQ. CDR3 size: 11 residues. Trimming cost V 5 bases and J 11 bases, with 12 bases left between them. The CDR3 loop is CASSLGTGQYF. The CDR3 DNA sequence: TGTGCCAGCAGCCTGGGGACTGGGCAGTACTTC.

This sequence joins TRBV20-1 and TRBJ2-3, with a possible D match to TRBD2 (7 bases). V shed 5 bases and J shed 5 bases, with 29 bases lying between them. In germline, CDR1 is DFQATT, CDR2 SNEGSKA (reference sequence). The CDR3 is made up of 18 amino acids. For the CDR3, the DNA is TGCAGTGCTGTCATGGTTCTAGCCGGGGGGCACTTGGGAGATACGCAGTATTTT. Translation gives CSAVMVLAGGHLGDTQYF.

This clonotype showed up just a few times. The chain carries TRBV6-6 and TRBJ1-1; the match to TRBD1 covers 10 bases. The CDR3 has 14 amino acids. CDR1 is MNHNY and CDR2 is SVGAGI in the germline V gene (reference sequence). J gave up 2 bases and V 9 bases, and 6 bases lay outside the gene matches. The CDR3 coding sequence is TGTGCCAGTGGGGACAGGGGAGGTAACACTGAAGCTTTCTTT. Its protein is CASGDRGGNTEAFF.

V and J are TRBV20-1 and TRBJ2-5; the match to TRBD2 covers 14 bases. Germline V gene data show CDR1 as DFQATT and CDR2 as SNEGSKA (reference sequence). With 5 bases clipped from V and 5 bases from J, the junction kept 7 bases outside the gene matches. CDR3 length equals 15 residues. This CDR3 reads CSAGGTSGGVETQYF. Here the CDR3 DNA reads TGCAGTGCTGGAGGGACTAGCGGGGGAGTGGAGACCCAGTACTTC.

This clonotype showed up just a few times. The J gene is TRBJ2-3, the V gene TRBV5-6; 9 bases align to TRBD2. Germline-derived CDR1 and CDR2 are SGHDT and YYEEEE. Trimming cost V 1 base and J 2 bases; bases outside gene matches: 5. The CDR3 has 16 amino acids. In DNA, the CDR3 is TGTGCCAGCAGCTTGTGGGCTAGCGGGGTCACAGATACGCAGTATTTT. This codes for CASSLWASGVTDTQYF.